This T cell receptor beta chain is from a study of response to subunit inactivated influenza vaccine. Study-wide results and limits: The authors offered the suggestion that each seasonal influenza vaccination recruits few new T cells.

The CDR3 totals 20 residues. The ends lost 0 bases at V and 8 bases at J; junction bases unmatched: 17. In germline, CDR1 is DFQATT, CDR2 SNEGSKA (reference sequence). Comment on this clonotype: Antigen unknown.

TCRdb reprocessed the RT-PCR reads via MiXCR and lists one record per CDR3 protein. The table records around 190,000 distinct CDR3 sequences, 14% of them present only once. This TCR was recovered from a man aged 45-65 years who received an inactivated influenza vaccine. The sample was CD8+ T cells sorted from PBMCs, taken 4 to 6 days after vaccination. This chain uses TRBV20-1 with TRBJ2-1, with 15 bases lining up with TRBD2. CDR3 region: CSARERQGTSGRPRLDEQFF. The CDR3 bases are TGCAGTGCTAGAGAAAGACAGGGGACTAGCGGGAGGCCTCGGCTTGATGAGCAGTTCTTC.